The 25 T cell receptor beta chains reported below all come from one sample, sequenced in a study of T cell repertoires in cytomegalovirus infection. These TCRs are of unknown antigen specificity. TCRdb independently ran MiXCR on the reads; one entry per CDR3 protein. The sample lists approximately 110,000 distinct CDR3 sequences; roughly 40% were seen once. Sequencing used CD8+ T cells from cultured PBMCs, obtained from culture after CMV antigen stimulation. These receptors came from a human donor in good health (CMV status not recorded). Some clones in this sample may be carry-over from other donors' samples.

About this clonotype: Possible read error: a much larger clone is one base away. V and J are TRBV15 and TRBJ2-4; 9 bases match TRBD2. The CDR3 sequence is 19 residues long. The V gene's germline CDR1 is LNHNV and CDR2 YYDKDF (reference sequence). The V segment lost 6 bases and the J segment 6 bases; nucleotides outside the gene matches: 21. The CDR3 nucleotides read TGTGCCACCAGAGATCTTTCTAGCGGGGAGCCGCAAGGTAGAAACATTCAGTACTTC. Protein sequence: CATRDLSSGEPQGRNIQYF.

This clonotype was observed at least ten times. The V call is TRBV12-3 or TRBV12-4, the J call TRBJ1-5; D perhaps matches TRBD1 (6 bases). The CDR3 loop spans 15 amino acids. Trimming pared 5 bases from V and 0 bases from J, leaving 11 bases between. The CDR3, as DNA: TGTGCCAGCAGTCCATGGACAGCTAGCAATCAGCCCCAGCATTTT. Residues: CASSPWTASNQPQHF.

This clonotype occurred a few times. The genes are TRBV7-9 and TRBJ2-1; 11 bases align to TRBD2. The ends lost 5 bases at V and 4 bases at J; junction bases unmatched: 7. CDR3 size: 16 residues. The germline CDR1 and CDR2 sequences are SEHNR and FQNEAQ (reference sequence). CDR3 in amino acids: CASSHPGTSGYNEQFF. The DNA of the CDR3 is TGTGCCAGCAGCCATCCCGGGACTAGCGGTTACAATGAGCAGTTCTTC.

The CDR3 bases are TGTGCCAGCAGTTACTCGATTTCTGGGGAACGAGCTTTCTTT. Protein sequence: CASSYSISGERAFF. The chain joins TRBV6-5 to TRBJ1-1, with unresolved D. The V gene lost 0 bases and the J gene lost 10 bases, with 15 bases spanning the gap. CDR3 length equals 14 residues. The germline gives CDR1 MNHEY, CDR2 SVGAGI.

The CDR3 spells CASSAARDLGGNIQYF. As DNA, the CDR3 is TGTGCCAGCAGTGCAGCCCGGGACCTAGGTGGGAACATTCAGTACTTC. V is TRBV12-3 or TRBV12-4 and J is TRBJ2-4; the D call may be TRBD1 or TRBD2 (5 bases each). Trimming left V 5 bases short and J 7 bases short, with 21 bases between. This CDR3 spans 16 amino acids.

The chain recombines TRBV9 with TRBJ2-7, with 11 bases identical to TRBD1. The junction had 5 bases not matched to a gene; V was cut back by 2 bases and J by 4 bases. The germline V gene encodes CDR1 SGDLS and CDR2 YYNGEE. This CDR3 is built from 15 residues. CDR3: CASSVRDRGSYEQYF. The DNA of the CDR3 is TGTGCCAGCAGCGTCCGGGACAGGGGGTCTTACGAGCAGTACTTC.

This clonotype has only one observation. The chain has TRBV25-1 and TRBJ1-2; the match to TRBD1 covers 7 bases. This CDR3 has 13 amino acids. V was clipped by 3 bases and J by 4 bases; unmatched bases: 2. From germline, CDR1 is MGHDK and CDR2 SYGVNS. The CDR3 here is CASSDGTAYGYTF. CDR3 nucleotide sequence: TGTGCCAGCAGTGATGGGACAGCCTATGGCTACACCTTC.

The gene calls are TRBV10-3 and TRBJ1-1; 8 nucleotides agree with TRBD1. The V and J ends lost 4 bases and 5 bases, in that order; junction bases with no gene match: 15. The CDR3 has 17 residues. Germline values: CDR1 ENHRY, CDR2 SYGVKD. The CDR3 DNA is TGTGCCATCAGTGGCGACAGGGGCCAACACCTGGGGACTGAAGCTTTCTTT. Amino acid sequence: CAISGDRGQHLGTEAFF.

V usage is TRBV4-1 and J usage is TRBJ2-1; the D gene is possibly TRBD2 (6 bases). The CDR3 runs 13 residues. Trimming took 5 bases from V and 5 from J, leaving 10 bases between them. The germline gives CDR1 MGHRA, CDR2 YSYEKL. CDR3 coding DNA: TGCGCCAGCAGCTCCCGACTAGACAATGAGCAGTTCTTC. Amino acid sequence: CASSSRLDNEQFF.

The CDR3 DNA follows: TGTGCCAGCAGTTTAGACACAGGGGCTGTCCAAGAGACCCAGTACTTC. This gives the protein CASSLDTGAVQETQYF. This chain uses TRBV12-3 or TRBV12-4 with TRBJ2-5, with TRBD1 matching over 7 bases. The CDR3 covers 16 residues. With 1 base clipped from V and 1 base from J, the junction kept 6 bases outside the gene matches.

This clonotype turned up a few times. The rearrangement uses TRBV7-8 and TRBJ2-7; TRBD2 matches 9 bases. V trimming: 1 base; J trimming: 0 bases; junction bases outside the gene matches: 4. The CDR3 is 16 residues long. Germline CDR1 is SGHVS and CDR2 is FQNEAQ. The CDR3 protein is CASSLVTSGFSYEQYF. As DNA, the CDR3 is TGTGCCAGCAGCTTAGTAACTAGCGGGTTCTCCTACGAGCAGTACTTC.

The rearrangement uses TRBV10-3 and TRBJ1-5; D gene ambiguous. Germline V CDR1 and CDR2: ENHRY, SYGVKD. CDR3 size: 13 residues. V lost 6 bases, J lost 0 bases, and 6 bases lay in between. The chain's CDR3 is CAIRGDSNQPQHF. CDR3 sequence (DNA): TGTGCCATCAGGGGAGATAGCAATCAGCCCCAGCATTTT.

V is TRBV19 and J is TRBJ2-5; D is perhaps TRBD2 (6 bases). Germline CDR1 reads LNHDA; CDR2 reads SQIVND (reference sequence). The CDR3 covers 12 residues. V lost 9 bases and J lost 7, with 15 bases in between. DNA of the CDR3: TGTGCCAGCGACCGGGACGGGGGGACCCAGTACTTC. This encodes CASDRDGGTQYF.

The chain uses TRBV14 and TRBJ2-1; 10 bases agree with TRBD2. Germline loops: CDR1 SGHDN, CDR2 FVKESK. CDR3 size: 14 residues. The trim removed 2 bases at V and 8 bases at J, leaving 3 bases unmatched. In DNA, the CDR3 is TGTGCCAGCAGCCAATTAGCGGGGGGCTATGAGCAGTTCTTC. Translation gives CASSQLAGGYEQFF.

Only one count was recorded for this clonotype. Since a much larger clone is just one base distant, this may be a read error. CDR3 in DNA: TGCAGTGCTAGAGTTGAAGGGGGACCGAGCAATCAGCCCCAGCATTTT. Translating gives CSARVEGGPSNQPQHF. V and J are TRBV20-1 and TRBJ1-5, with a tentative D call TRBD1 (6 bases). This CDR3 has 16 amino acids. Germline V gives CDR1 DFQATT, CDR2 SNEGSKA (reference sequence). V lost 1 base and J lost 1, with 14 bases in between.

The chain links TRBV24-1 to TRBJ1-2; possibly TRBD1 for D (6 bases). The CDR3 spans 11 residues. Between the trimmed V and J ends, which lost 6 bases and 5 bases, there was a span of 6 bases. The V gene's germline CDR1 is KGHDR and CDR2 SFDVKD. The CDR3 sequence is CATSQGYGYTF. The CDR3 DNA reads as TGTGCCACCAGTCAGGGGTATGGCTACACCTTC.

The CDR3 here is CASSQSRSATEAFF. CDR3 coding DNA: TGCGCCAGCAGTCAATCTAGATCAGCCACTGAAGCTTTCTTT. The rearrangement uses TRBV23-1 and TRBJ1-1, with unresolved D. TRBV23-1 carries the ORF label, with uncertain function. Trimming removed 0 bases from V and 4 bases from J, with 9 bases in between. The CDR3 consists of 14 residues.

A few counts support this clonotype. V gene TRBV7-9 combines with J gene TRBJ2-5, with D perhaps matching TRBD1 (6 bases). The V and J ends lost 4 bases and 5 bases respectively, with 17 bases between them. CDR1 and CDR2 from the germline V gene are SEHNR and FQNEAQ (reference sequence). The CDR3 runs 15 residues. The chain's CDR3 is CASSSTGFVGETQYF. CDR3 in DNA: TGTGCCAGCAGCTCGACAGGATTTGTGGGTGAGACCCAGTACTTC.

The chain employs TRBV28 and TRBJ2-1; a weak D match, TRBD2 (5 bases). Germline V lookup: CDR1 MDHEN, CDR2 SYDVKM. The length of the CDR3 is 18 residues. The V end lost 9 bases, the J end lost 0 bases, and 24 bases lay between the germline ends. The CDR3 sequence: CASYRGIKRLGSYNEQFF. CDR3 coding DNA: TGTGCCAGTTACCGGGGTATAAAGCGCCTGGGCTCCTACAATGAGCAGTTCTTC.

The chain has TRBV12-3 or TRBV12-4 and TRBJ2-1, with unresolved D. This CDR3 spans 12 amino acids. With 5 bases removed from V and 2 bases from J, the gap between germline ends came to 4 bases. CDR3 sequence (DNA): TGTGCCAGCAGTCCCGCCTACAATGAGCAGTTCTTC. Translated: CASSPAYNEQFF.

This clonotype was detected once. The rearrangement links TRBV29-1 to TRBJ2-1; 12 nucleotides align to TRBD2. The V segment lost 6 bases and the J segment 4 bases; nucleotides outside the gene matches: 13. This CDR3 has 17 residues. In germline, CDR1 is SQVTM, CDR2 ANQGSEA. Here the CDR3 DNA reads TGCAGCGTGGCCGGGACTAGCGGGTTAAGCCTTTACAATGAGCAGTTCTTC. It is translated as CSVAGTSGLSLYNEQFF.

The table lists this clonotype with a few counts. This chain uses TRBV6-5 with TRBJ2-5, with D tentatively TRBD1 or TRBD2 (6 bases each). The CDR3 extends over 17 amino acids. Trimming shortened V by 2 bases and J by 5 bases, and 21 bases separated the two germline ends. The germline V gene has CDR1 MNHEY and CDR2 SVGAGI. CDR3: CASSYGGARGAGETQYF. DNA of the CDR3: TGTGCCAGCAGTTACGGGGGCGCGAGAGGGGCGGGGGAGACCCAGTACTTC.

V gene TRBV5-6 combines with J gene TRBJ1-2, with TRBD1 identical over 8 bases. V trimming: 2 bases; J trimming: 6 bases; junction bases outside the gene matches: 6. CDR1 is SGHDT, CDR2 YYEEEE, per germline. The CDR3 sequence is 14 residues long. The CDR3 here is CASSFGRGLDGYTF. For the CDR3, the DNA is TGTGCCAGCAGCTTCGGCAGGGGGCTTGATGGCTACACCTTC.

This clonotype was seen a few times. CDR3 sequence (DNA): TGCGCCAGCAGCCAAGATGGGGCAGCCCAAGAGACCCAGTACTTC. This encodes CASSQDGAAQETQYF. This chain connects TRBV4-1 to TRBJ2-5; a weak D match, TRBD1 (5 bases). Germline CDR1 is MGHRA and CDR2 is YSYEKL. Trimming took off 0 bases at V and 1 base at J, with 9 bases between the two ends. The CDR3 consists of 15 residues.

The chain couples TRBV12-5 to TRBJ2-1; 7 positions match TRBD2. The germline gives CDR1 LGHNT, CDR2 FRNRAP. CDR3 length equals 15 residues. J was trimmed by 2 bases and V by 7 bases; bases with no gene match: 8. CDR3 loop: CASAAASGAYNEQFF. The CDR3 bases are TGTGCTAGTGCCGCGGCGAGCGGGGCCTACAATGAGCAGTTCTTC.